Detailed here is one TCR beta chain. Its matching antigen is unknown. The sample belongs to a study of graft-versus-host responses after intestinal transplantation. Study-wide context: Transplants were multivisceral, liver-intestinal, or isolated intestinal. Induction with anti-thymocyte globulin, then tacrolimus and steroids for 2 to 3 years, was given to all recipients.

Here immunoSEQ multiplex PCR was the method, and the copy in TCRdb shows in-frame clones only, minus some. The sample lists 85,000 to 100,000 clones, 93% seen once, with 2% to 2.5% in the top ten. Trimming shortened V by 10 bases and J by 6 bases, and 9 bases separated the two germline ends. This CDR3 is 11 amino acids long. Germline lookup yields CDR1 MNHEY and CDR2 SMNVEV (reference sequence). Study outcomes and limitations: Within the allografts of patients who had graft-donor T cell macrochimerism, graft-versus-host to host-versus-graft clonal ratios were high.

This TCR came from a human donor who received an intestinal transplant. The source material was unstimulated CD8+ T cells sorted from spleen or lymph node cells, sampled before intestinal transplant. V gene TRBV27 combines with J gene TRBJ2-2; D gene ambiguous. The CDR3 region has the DNA TGTGCCATCCGAGTTGCCGGGGAGCTGTTTTTT. Translating gives CAIRVAGELFF.